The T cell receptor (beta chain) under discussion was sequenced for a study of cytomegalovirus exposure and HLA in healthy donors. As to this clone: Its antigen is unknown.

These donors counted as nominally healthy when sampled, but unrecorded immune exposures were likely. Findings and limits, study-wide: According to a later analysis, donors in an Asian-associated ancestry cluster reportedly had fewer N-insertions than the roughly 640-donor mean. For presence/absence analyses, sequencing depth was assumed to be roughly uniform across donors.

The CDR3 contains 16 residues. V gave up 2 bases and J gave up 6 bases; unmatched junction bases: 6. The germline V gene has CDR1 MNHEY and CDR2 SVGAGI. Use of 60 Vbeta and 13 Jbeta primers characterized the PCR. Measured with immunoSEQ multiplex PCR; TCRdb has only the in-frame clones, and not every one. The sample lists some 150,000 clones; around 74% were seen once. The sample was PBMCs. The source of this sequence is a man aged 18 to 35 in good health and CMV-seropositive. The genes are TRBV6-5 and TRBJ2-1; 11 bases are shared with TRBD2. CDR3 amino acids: CASSYRSGRAFNEQFF. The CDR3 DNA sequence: TGTGCCAGCAGTTACCGTAGCGGGAGGGCCTTCAATGAGCAGTTCTTC.